The clone carrying this TCR beta chain was seen more than once but under ten times. Its specificity is unknown. Sequenced by immunoSEQ multiplex PCR; TCRdb stores in-frame clones only, minus some. The sample includes about 130,000 clones, 86% of them seen just once. This CDR3 is built from 14 residues. CDR1 is SGHRS, CDR2 YFSETQ, per germline. Trimming left V 4 bases short and J 4 bases short, with 14 bases between. This entry comes from a study of identifying expanded T cells in peripheral blood. Study results and limitations: Approximately two-week clone count variance significantly increased as total template count grew. Over two and four weeks, about 15 and 18 clones changed, versus approximately 1.1 between replicates.

The TCR originated in a person aged 18-70 years in good health. J is TRBJ2-5 and V is TRBV5-1, with a possible D match to TRBD1 (7 bases). Material for sequencing was blood. CDR3 sequence: CASSPHQGGETQYF. The CDR3 region has the DNA TGCGCCAGCAGCCCCCACCAGGGGGGAGAGACCCAGTACTTC.